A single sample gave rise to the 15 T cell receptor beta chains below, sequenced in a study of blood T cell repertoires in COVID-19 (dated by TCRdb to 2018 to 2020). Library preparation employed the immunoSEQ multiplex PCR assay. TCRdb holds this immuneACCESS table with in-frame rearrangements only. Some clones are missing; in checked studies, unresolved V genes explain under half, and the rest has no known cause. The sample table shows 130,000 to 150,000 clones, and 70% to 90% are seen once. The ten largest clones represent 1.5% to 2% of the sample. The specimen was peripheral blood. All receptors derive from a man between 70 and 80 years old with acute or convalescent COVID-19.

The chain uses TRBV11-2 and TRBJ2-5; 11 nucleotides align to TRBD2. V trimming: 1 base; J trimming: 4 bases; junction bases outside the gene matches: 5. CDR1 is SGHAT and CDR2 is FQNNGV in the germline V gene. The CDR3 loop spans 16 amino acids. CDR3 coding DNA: TGTGCCAGCAGCTTAGTGTCCCTAGCGGGAGGAGAGACCCAGTACTTC. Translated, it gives CASSLVSLAGGETQYF.

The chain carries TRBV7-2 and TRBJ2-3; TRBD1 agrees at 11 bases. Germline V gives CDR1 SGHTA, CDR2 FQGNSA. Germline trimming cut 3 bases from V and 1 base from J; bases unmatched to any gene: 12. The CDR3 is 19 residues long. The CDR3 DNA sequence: TGTGCCAGCAGCTTGAGCCGGGACAGGGGGTTTCCCGGCACAGATACGCAGTATTTT. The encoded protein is CASSLSRDRGFPGTDTQYF.

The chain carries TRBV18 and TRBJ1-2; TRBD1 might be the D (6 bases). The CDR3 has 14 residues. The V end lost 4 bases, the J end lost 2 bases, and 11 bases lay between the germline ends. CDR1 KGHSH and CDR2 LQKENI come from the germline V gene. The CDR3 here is CASSRLGQNYGYTF. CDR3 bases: TGTGCCAGCTCACGATTAGGACAGAACTATGGCTACACCTTC.

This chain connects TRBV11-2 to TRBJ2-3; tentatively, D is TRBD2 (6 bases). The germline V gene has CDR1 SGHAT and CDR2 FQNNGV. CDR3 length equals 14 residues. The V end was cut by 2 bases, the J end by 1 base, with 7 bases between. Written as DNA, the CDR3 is TGTGCCAGCAGCTTACCGGGGGGCACAGATACGCAGTATTTT. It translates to CASSLPGGTDTQYF.

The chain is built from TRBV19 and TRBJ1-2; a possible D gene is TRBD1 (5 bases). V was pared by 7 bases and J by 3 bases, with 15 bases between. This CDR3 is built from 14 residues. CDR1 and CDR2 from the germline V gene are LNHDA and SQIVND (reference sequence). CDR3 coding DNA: TGTGCCAGTAACCCTGGGGCAGCTCACTATGGCTACACCTTC. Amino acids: CASNPGAAHYGYTF.

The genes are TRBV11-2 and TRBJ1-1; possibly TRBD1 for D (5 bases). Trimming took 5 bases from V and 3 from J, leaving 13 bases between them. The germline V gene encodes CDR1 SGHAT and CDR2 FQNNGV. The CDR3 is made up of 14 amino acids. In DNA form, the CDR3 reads TGTGCCAGCAGCCCAGGGTGGGGCGACACTGAAGCTTTCTTT. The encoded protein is CASSPGWGDTEAFF. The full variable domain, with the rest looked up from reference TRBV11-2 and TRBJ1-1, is EAGVAQSPRYKIIEKRQSVAFWCNPISGHATLYWYQQILGQGPKLLIQFQNNGVVDDSQLPKDRFSAERLKGVDSTLKIQPAKLEDSAVYLCASSPGWGDTEAFFGQGTRLTVV.

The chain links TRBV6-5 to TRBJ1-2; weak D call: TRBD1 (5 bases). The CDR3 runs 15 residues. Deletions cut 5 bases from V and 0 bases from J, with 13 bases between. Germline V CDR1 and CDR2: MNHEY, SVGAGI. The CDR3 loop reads CASSLRETANYGYTF. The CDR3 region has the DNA TGTGCCAGCAGTCTCCGAGAGACAGCTAACTATGGCTACACCTTC.

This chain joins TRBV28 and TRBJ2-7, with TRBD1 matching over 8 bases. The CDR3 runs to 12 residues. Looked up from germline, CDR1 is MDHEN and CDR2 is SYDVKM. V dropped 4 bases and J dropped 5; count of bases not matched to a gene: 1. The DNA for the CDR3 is TGTGCCAGCAGTTCGACAGGGGACGAGCAGTACTTC. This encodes CASSSTGDEQYF. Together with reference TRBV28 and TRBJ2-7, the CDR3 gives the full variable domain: DVKVTQSSRYLVKRTGEKVFLECVQDMDHENMFWYRQDPGLGLRLIYFSYDVKMKEKGDIPEGYSVSREKKERFSLILESASTNQTSMYLCASSSTGDEQYFGPGTRLTVT.

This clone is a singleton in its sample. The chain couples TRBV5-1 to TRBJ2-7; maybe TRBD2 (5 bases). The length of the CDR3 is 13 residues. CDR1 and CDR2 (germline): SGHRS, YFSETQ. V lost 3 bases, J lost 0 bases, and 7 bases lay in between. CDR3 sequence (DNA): TGCGCCAGCAGCTGGACTCTCTCCTACGAGCAGTACTTC. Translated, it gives CASSWTLSYEQYF.

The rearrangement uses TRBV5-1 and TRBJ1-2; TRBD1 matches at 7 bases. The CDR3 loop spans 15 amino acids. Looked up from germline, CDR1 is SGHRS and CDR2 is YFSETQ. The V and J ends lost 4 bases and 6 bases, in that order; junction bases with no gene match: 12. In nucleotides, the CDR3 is TGCGCCAGCAGCCCACAGGGGCCCCGTAGCGATGGCTACACCTTC. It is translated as CASSPQGPRSDGYTF.

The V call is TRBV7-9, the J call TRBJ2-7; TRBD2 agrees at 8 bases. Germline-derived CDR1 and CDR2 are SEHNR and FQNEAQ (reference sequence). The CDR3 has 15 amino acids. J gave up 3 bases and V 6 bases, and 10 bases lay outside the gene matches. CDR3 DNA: TGTGCCAGCAGATCCCCCCCCGCGGGGGGCTACGAGCAGTACTTC. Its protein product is CASRSPPAGGYEQYF. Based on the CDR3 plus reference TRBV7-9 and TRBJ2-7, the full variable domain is DTGVSQNPRHKITKRGQNVTFRCDPISEHNRLYWYRQTLGQGPEFLTYFQNEAQLEKSRLLSDRFSAERPKGSFSTLEIQRTEQGDSAMYLCASRSPPAGGYEQYFGPGTRLTVT.

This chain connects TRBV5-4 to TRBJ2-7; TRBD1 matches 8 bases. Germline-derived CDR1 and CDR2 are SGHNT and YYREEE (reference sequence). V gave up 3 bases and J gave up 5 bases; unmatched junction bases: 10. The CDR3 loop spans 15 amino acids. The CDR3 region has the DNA TGTGCCAGCAGCTGGGCGGACAGGGCGATAGACGAGCAGTACTTC. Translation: CASSWADRAIDEQYF.

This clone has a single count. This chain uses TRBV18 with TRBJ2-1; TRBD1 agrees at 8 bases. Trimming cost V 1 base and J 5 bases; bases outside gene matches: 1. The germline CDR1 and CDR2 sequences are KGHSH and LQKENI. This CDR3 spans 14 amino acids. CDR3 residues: CASSPQGQDNEQFF. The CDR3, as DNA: TGTGCCAGCTCACCACAGGGACAGGACAATGAGCAGTTCTTC.

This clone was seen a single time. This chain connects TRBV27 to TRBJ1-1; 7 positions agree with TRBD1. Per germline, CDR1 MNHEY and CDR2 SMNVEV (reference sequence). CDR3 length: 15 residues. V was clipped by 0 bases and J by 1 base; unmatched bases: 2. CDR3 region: CASSLSQGWNTEAFF. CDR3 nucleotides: TGTGCCAGCAGTTTATCACAGGGGTGGAACACTGAAGCTTTCTTT.

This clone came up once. The chain's CDR3 is CASSYSPQRGSSYNEQFF. CDR3 coding DNA: TGTGCCAGCAGTTACTCCCCCCAGCGGGGGAGCTCCTACAATGAGCAGTTCTTC. The V call is TRBV6-2 or TRBV6-3, the J call TRBJ2-1, with TRBD2 matching over 8 bases. Trimming took 0 bases from V and 0 from J; bases not matched to a gene: 7. The CDR3 totals 18 residues. From germline, CDR1 is MNHEY and CDR2 SVGEGT.